This T cell receptor beta chain was found in a study of Graves' ophthalmopathy and Graves' hyperthyroidism. Study-wide findings and caveats: Detected in blood as well were most expanded thyroid clonotypes with frequency above 0.001.

Investigators amplified TCR beta CDR3 regions from RNA transcripts. The library came from an HTBI-primed first-round RT-PCR and a second-round multiplex PCR. MiXCR, run by TCRdb on the multiplex PCR reads, gives a single entry per CDR3 protein. Of hundreds of thousands of distinct CDR3 sequences detected, about 20% appear once; the ten largest clones hold approximately 7.7%. This clonotype was recorded at least ten times. Antigen specificity is unknown. Per the germline V gene, CDR1 is MNHNS and CDR2 is SASEGT. The CDR3 has 12 residues. Trimming left V 1 base short and J 7 bases short, with 5 bases between. If no ophthalmopathy appeared within 18 months of follow-up, hyperthyroidism was termed stable. Orbital computed tomography, together with clinical symptoms, serum thyroxine, TRAb and thyroid ultrasound, was used for diagnosis.

The clonotype originates from a woman between 18 and 29 years old with stable Graves' hyperthyroidism. Some clones in this sample may be carry-over from other donors' samples. The rearrangement joins TRBV6-1 to TRBJ1-3; D gene ambiguous. The sample consisted of peripheral blood. The CDR3 coding sequence is TGTGCCAGCAGTGAAGAAATCAACACCATATATTTT. The encoded protein is CASSEEINTIYF.